The clone carrying this T cell receptor beta chain was observed at least ten times. What it binds is unknown. This record comes from a study of T cells after yellow fever vaccination. Overall study results and limits: Most clones from primary vaccination were detected again post-booster (about 95% CD4, roughly 85% CD8).

TCRdb passed the 5' RACE reads through MiXCR, listing each CDR3 protein once. In the table there are about 340,000 distinct CDR3 sequences, 8.7% of which are singletons. Trimming pared 4 bases from V and 4 bases from J, leaving 19 bases between. This CDR3 contains 16 residues. The germline V gene has CDR1 SEHNR and CDR2 FQNEAQ (reference sequence). The receptor comes from a young man who received the YFV17D yellow fever vaccine. The sample in question was PBMCs, obtained on the day of the first yellow fever vaccination. This chain joins TRBV7-9 and TRBJ2-5; D tentatively reads TRBD1 or TRBD2 (5 bases each). CDR3 DNA sequence: TGTGCCAGCAGCTCAAGTTACGGGGCGAGGGGAGAGACCCAGTACTTC. This encodes CASSSSYGARGETQYF.